Listed below are T cell receptor beta chains from one sample, sequenced in a study of blood T cell repertoires in COVID-19. TCRdb's copy holds only in-frame clones and misses some; the assay was immunoSEQ multiplex PCR. The table has roughly 150,000 clones, 83% seen once; the top ten hold under 2.5%. The sequenced material came from peripheral blood. The receptors here all came from a woman of 80 years or more with acute or convalescent COVID-19. Each CDR3 is given with its conserved first and last residue. Fields, in order: CDR3 DNA, CDR3 protein, D gene, V gene, clone size, J gene. A D gene is named only where the DNA matches it firmly. Clone size is shown for a subset of rows, as once, few, many or a class of expanded clone.

DNA: TGTGCCAGCAGTCCCGATGAGGCCTTAGATACGCAGTATTTT
CDR3: CASSPDEALDTQYF
D: .
V: TRBV2
size: .
J: TRBJ2-3

DNA: TGTGCCAGCAGACCCCCGGACAGGGGTTATAATTCACCCCTCCACTTT
CDR3: CASRPPDRGYNSPLHF
D: TRBD1
V: TRBV28
size: .
J: TRBJ1-6

DNA: TGTGCCAGCGGGAGACAGAACACCGGGGAGCTGTTTTTT
CDR3: CASGRQNTGELFF
D: .
V: TRBV6-5
size: .
J: TRBJ2-2

DNA: TGTGCCAGCAGCTTTGGGCGGCGGGAGAGTTACAATGAGCAGTTCTTC
CDR3: CASSFGRRESYNEQFF
D: TRBD2
V: TRBV7-2
size: .
J: TRBJ2-1

DNA: TGTGCCAGCAGCTTAGGGTCTCAGCGCCAAGAGACCCAGTACTTC
CDR3: CASSLGSQRQETQYF
D: .
V: TRBV7-9
size: .
J: TRBJ2-5

DNA: TGTGCCTGGATTGGGACACCGAACACTGAAGCTTTCTTT
CDR3: CAWIGTPNTEAFF
D: .
V: TRBV30
size: once
J: TRBJ1-1

DNA: TGTGCCAGCAGTTTGCCCGACAGGGTTGGCTATGGCTACACCTTC
CDR3: CASSLPDRVGYGYTF
D: TRBD1
V: TRBV28
size: .
J: TRBJ1-2

DNA: TGCGCCAGCAGCTCGGGACAGCCCACAGATACGCAGTATTTT
CDR3: CASSSGQPTDTQYF
D: TRBD1
V: TRBV5-1
size: once
J: TRBJ2-3

DNA: TGTGCCAGCAGTTATGGCTTCGGGACTGAAGCTTTCTTT
CDR3: CASSYGFGTEAFF
D: .
V: TRBV6-5
size: few
J: TRBJ1-1

DNA: TGTGCCTGTCTGGGACAGACCTCCTACGAGCAGTACTTC
CDR3: CACLGQTSYEQYF
D: TRBD1
V: TRBV30
size: .
J: TRBJ2-7

DNA: TGTGCCAGCAGTTACTCGTTACAGAACACAGATACGCAGTATTTT
CDR3: CASSYSLQNTDTQYF
D: .
V: TRBV6-5
size: .
J: TRBJ2-3

DNA: TGTGCCAGCAGTGAAGCGCCGGAGGGCTATGGCTACACCTTC
CDR3: CASSEAPEGYGYTF
D: .
V: TRBV6-1
size: once
J: TRBJ1-2

DNA: TGTGCCAGTAGCCCGACAGACTTCTCTGGAAACACCATATATTTT
CDR3: CASSPTDFSGNTIYF
D: .
V: TRBV19
size: .
J: TRBJ1-3

DNA: TGTGCCAGCGTCGTTGGGGCTCCCGACACCGGGGAGCTGTTTTTT
CDR3: CASVVGAPDTGELFF
D: .
V: TRBV19
size: .
J: TRBJ2-2

DNA: TGTGCCAGCAGGGCTATTTATGAGGGATTCTCCGCGCAGTATTTT
CDR3: CASRAIYEGFSAQYF
D: .
V: TRBV5-6
size: .
J: TRBJ2-3

DNA: TGCGCCAGCAGCCAAGATCTGCGGGGGGCGGGAGGCTACACCTTC
CDR3: CASSQDLRGAGGYTF
D: .
V: TRBV4-3
size: .
J: TRBJ1-2

DNA: TGTGCCAGCAGGGGACAGGGCACCACTGAAGCTTTCTTT
CDR3: CASRGQGTTEAFF
D: TRBD1
V: TRBV3-1/TRBV3-2
size: few
J: TRBJ1-1

DNA: TGTGCCAGCTCACCTCTTCAGGGGAAGGGTTCACCCCTCCACTTT
CDR3: CASSPLQGKGSPLHF
D: .
V: TRBV18
size: .
J: TRBJ1-6

DNA: TGTGCCAGCAGCTTGGTTGGCAGGGGCGGAAAACTGTTTTTT
CDR3: CASSLVGRGGKLFF
D: .
V: TRBV5-8
size: .
J: TRBJ1-4

DNA: TGCGCCAGCAGCTACCCCGGAGGTTACGGGGAGCTGTTTTTT
CDR3: CASSYPGGYGELFF
D: .
V: TRBV5-1
size: .
J: TRBJ2-2

DNA: TGCAGTGCTAGACGGGATTATGGCTACACCTTC
CDR3: CSARRDYGYTF
D: .
V: TRBV20-1
size: .
J: TRBJ1-2

DNA: TGTGCCAGCACATTCCCGAAATTAGTCTATGGCTACACCTTC
CDR3: CASTFPKLVYGYTF
D: .
V: TRBV21-1
size: .
J: TRBJ1-2

DNA: TGTGCCAGCTCCGGGGAGGGAGGTCAGCCCCAGCATTTT
CDR3: CASSGEGGQPQHF
D: .
V: TRBV7-9
size: .
J: TRBJ1-5

DNA: TGTGCCAGCAGCAAAGTAATGCGGGAGAGCACAGATACGCAGTATTTT
CDR3: CASSKVMRESTDTQYF
D: .
V: TRBV21-1
size: .
J: TRBJ2-3

DNA: TGCGCCAGTTCAACACCCTCGGGTACGCAGTATTTT
CDR3: CASSTPSGTQYF
D: .
V: TRBV10-1
size: .
J: TRBJ2-3

DNA: TGTGCCAGCAGCGTACGTCAGGGAGGTACAGATACGCAGTATTTT
CDR3: CASSVRQGGTDTQYF
D: .
V: TRBV9
size: .
J: TRBJ2-3

DNA: TGTGCCAGCAGCGTAGGAGGAGGCAGACTTAATACTAACTATGGCTACACCTTC
CDR3: CASSVGGGRLNTNYGYTF
D: .
V: TRBV9
size: .
J: TRBJ1-2

DNA: TGTGCCAGCAGCTTACCCGGGACAAACTACGAGCAGTACTTC
CDR3: CASSLPGTNYEQYF
D: .
V: TRBV5-6
size: .
J: TRBJ2-7

DNA: TGTGCCAGCAGCTTGGGGCTAGCGGGTCTCCCCCAAGAGACCCAGTACTTC
CDR3: CASSLGLAGLPQETQYF
D: TRBD2
V: TRBV5-6
size: .
J: TRBJ2-5

DNA: TGTGCCAGCAGTGATCGGGAGACCCAGTACTTC
CDR3: CASSDRETQYF
D: .
V: TRBV6-4
size: few
J: TRBJ2-5

DNA: TGTGCCAGCAGCCAGGGGCATATGAACACTGAAGCTTTCTTT
CDR3: CASSQGHMNTEAFF
D: .
V: TRBV11-2
size: .
J: TRBJ1-1

DNA: TGTGCCAGCAGCGCGGGACTAGCGGGGACCGAGACCCAGTACTTC
CDR3: CASSAGLAGTETQYF
D: TRBD2
V: TRBV9
size: .
J: TRBJ2-5

DNA: TGCGCCAGCAGCCGCGACAGGGTAATCGCTGAAGCTTTCTTT
CDR3: CASSRDRVIAEAFF
D: TRBD1
V: TRBV5-1
size: .
J: TRBJ1-1

DNA: TGTGCCAGTAGTCGCATGGGAGCCCGGGCCCACGAGCAGTACTTC
CDR3: CASSRMGARAHEQYF
D: .
V: TRBV19
size: .
J: TRBJ2-7

DNA: TGTGCCAGCAGCTCGCCGGGACAAATGGGAAACACCATATATTTT
CDR3: CASSSPGQMGNTIYF
D: .
V: TRBV6-2/TRBV6-3
size: .
J: TRBJ1-3

DNA: TGTGCCAGCAGCTTAGGTGGGGCGGCTTATGAGCAGTTCTTC
CDR3: CASSLGGAAYEQFF
D: .
V: TRBV11-3
size: .
J: TRBJ2-1

DNA: TGCGCCAGCAGCCAGGAGGCCGGGGTCAACACTGAGCAGTTCTTC
CDR3: CASSQEAGVNTEQFF
D: .
V: TRBV4-3
size: .
J: TRBJ2-1

DNA: TGTGCCAGCAGTGAATTTTCTGGCAGGGCGAACCATGGCTACACCTTC
CDR3: CASSEFSGRANHGYTF
D: .
V: TRBV6-1
size: .
J: TRBJ1-2

DNA: TGTGCCAGCAGTGAAGACATAGGGCAGGGGGGCGAGCAGTACTTC
CDR3: CASSEDIGQGGEQYF
D: .
V: TRBV2
size: .
J: TRBJ2-7

DNA: TGTGCCAGCAGCCAAGAAAGGCAGGGAAACACCGGGGAGCTGTTTTTT
CDR3: CASSQERQGNTGELFF
D: .
V: TRBV3-1/TRBV3-2
size: few
J: TRBJ2-2

DNA: TGTGCCAGCAGCTCGACGGTGGGGAGCGCCTACGAGCAGTACTTC
CDR3: CASSSTVGSAYEQYF
D: .
V: TRBV5-5
size: .
J: TRBJ2-7

DNA: TGCGCCAGCAGTGCCGGGACAGGGAATTCACCCCTCCACTTT
CDR3: CASSAGTGNSPLHF
D: TRBD1
V: TRBV10-1
size: .
J: TRBJ1-6

DNA: TGTGCCAGCAGTACCCCAGGGGGAGAGGGCCAAGAGACCCAGTACTTC
CDR3: CASSTPGGEGQETQYF
D: TRBD1
V: TRBV7-9
size: .
J: TRBJ2-5

DNA: TGTGCCAGCAGCGTAGGACTAGCGGGCCCTACCCAGTACTTC
CDR3: CASSVGLAGPTQYF
D: TRBD2
V: TRBV9
size: .
J: TRBJ2-5

DNA: TGTGCCAGCATGAGGGACAGGGGAACTGAAGCTTTCTTT
CDR3: CASMRDRGTEAFF
D: TRBD1
V: TRBV6-5
size: .
J: TRBJ1-1

DNA: TGTGCCATCCTCAGACAAGGGGTCTTT
CDR3: CAILRQGVF
D: .
V: TRBV10-3
size: .
J: TRBJ1-3

DNA: TGTGCCAGCAGTTTGTTCTGGGCTTCCGATGGCTACACCTTC
CDR3: CASSLFWASDGYTF
D: .
V: TRBV27
size: .
J: TRBJ1-2

DNA: TGTGCCAGCTCCCGGACAGGGGGAGGAACCTACGAGCAGTACTTC
CDR3: CASSRTGGGTYEQYF
D: TRBD1
V: TRBV18
size: .
J: TRBJ2-7

DNA: TGCGCCAGCAGCTGGGAGGGTAGAGAAGATACGCAGTATTTT
CDR3: CASSWEGREDTQYF
D: TRBD2
V: TRBV5-1
size: few
J: TRBJ2-3

DNA: TGCGCCAGCAGCTTGGACAGCCTAACCGGGGAGCTGTTTTTT
CDR3: CASSLDSLTGELFF
D: .
V: TRBV5-1
size: .
J: TRBJ2-2

DNA: TGTGCCAGCAGCTCCGGACAGGGGGCAATCGGGGAGCTGTTTTTT
CDR3: CASSSGQGAIGELFF
D: TRBD1
V: TRBV7-3
size: .
J: TRBJ2-2

DNA: TGTGCCAGTAGTCTAAGAGGGGGTAACTATGGCTACACCTTC
CDR3: CASSLRGGNYGYTF
D: .
V: TRBV19
size: .
J: TRBJ1-2

DNA: TGTGCCAGCAGCCATGACAGGGGTTTGGGAACAGATACGCAGTATTTT
CDR3: CASSHDRGLGTDTQYF
D: TRBD1
V: TRBV14
size: few
J: TRBJ2-3

DNA: TGTGCCAGCAGTTACGGCTCTCAGGGATATGGCTACACCTTC
CDR3: CASSYGSQGYGYTF
D: .
V: TRBV6-2/TRBV6-3
size: .
J: TRBJ1-2

DNA: TGTGCCAGCAGCCAAGAATCCGGCAGGGGAAGTGAAAAACTGTTTTTT
CDR3: CASSQESGRGSEKLFF
D: .
V: TRBV3-1/TRBV3-2
size: .
J: TRBJ1-4